This T cell receptor beta chain derives from a study of control samples from healthy donors and cancer patients (dated by TCRdb to the early 2020s). The library was built by means of the immunoSEQ multiplex PCR assay. The immuneACCESS repertoire file appears here via TCRdb, limited to in-frame rearrangements. These files lack a portion of the clones; in checked studies, under half of the deficit traces to unresolved V genes, and the cause of the others is not known. A total of more than 95,000 clones appear in this sample, 83% of them only once. About 12% of the sample belongs to the ten largest clones. CDR1 and CDR2 (MNHEY, SVGAGI) derive from the germline V gene. Compared with germline, V lacks 2 bases and J lacks 2 bases; bases without a gene match: 2. There are 14 amino acids in the CDR3, from cysteine to phenylalanine inclusive. Only the CDR3 DNA stays, 42 bases, in frame from base 1. Concerning this clone itself: Its antigen has not been determined. No much larger clone exists at a distance of one base, and base qualities are not known.

The clonotype originates from a woman in her 50s in good health. Sequencing was performed on blood. This sequence uses TRBV6-5 and TRBJ2-5; TRBD1 agrees with 7 junctional bases. The nucleotide sequence reads TGTGCCAGCAGTTACACAGGGGATCAAGAGACCCAGTACTTC. Translated, this is CASSYTGDQETQYF.